This TCR beta chain was identified in a study of post-analysis software for immune sequencing data. The study, taken as a whole, reports: The five TRBV segments detected at higher frequency in patients than in controls included TRBV5-6, TRBV5-1 and TRBV20-1.

This clonotype was counted between two and nine times. Its antigen is unidentified. Germline CDR1 reads MNHEY; CDR2 reads SVGAGI. J was trimmed by 7 bases and V by 2 bases; bases with no gene match: 5. The length of the CDR3 is 15 residues. TCR beta cDNA libraries included unique molecular identifiers. TCRdb reanalysed the PCR reads using MiXCR and keeps one entry per CDR3 protein. The repertoire holds 400,000 to 500,000 distinct CDR3 sequences, with about 39% as singletons. This clonotype was sampled from a girl aged 2 to 10 with multiple sclerosis. This chain links TRBV6-5 with TRBJ2-7; 13 bases are shared with TRBD2. Sequenced material: blood. CDR3 DNA: TGTGCCAGCAGTTACCGGACTAGCGGGAGAGGGGAGCAGTACTTC. As protein: CASSYRTSGRGEQYF.